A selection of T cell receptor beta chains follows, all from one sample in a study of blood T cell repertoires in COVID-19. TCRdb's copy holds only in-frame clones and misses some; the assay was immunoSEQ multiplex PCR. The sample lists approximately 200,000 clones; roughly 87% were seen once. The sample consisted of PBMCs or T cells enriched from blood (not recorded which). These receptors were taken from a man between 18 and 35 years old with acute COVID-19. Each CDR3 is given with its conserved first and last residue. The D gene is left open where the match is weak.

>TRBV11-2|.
CASSLTVRQYF
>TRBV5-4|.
CASSRSSGNTIYF
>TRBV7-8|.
CASSFSAGGTEAFF
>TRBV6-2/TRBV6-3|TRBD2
CASSYHGLLAGGNEQFF
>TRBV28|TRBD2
CASSQIFSGSRFEQFF
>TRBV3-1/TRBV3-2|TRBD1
CASSPRGGRTDTQYF
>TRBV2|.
CASKAGSVNTEAFF
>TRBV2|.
CASSDLTGAQPQHF
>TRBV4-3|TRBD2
CASSHFSGSGTDTQYF
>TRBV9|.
CASSPRGGQETQYF
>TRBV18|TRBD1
CASSRTGGRSTEAFF
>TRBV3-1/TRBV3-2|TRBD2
CASNQAGGPYNEQFF
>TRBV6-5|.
CASRLGQNTEAFF
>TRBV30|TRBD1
CAWSGAGQGHIQYF
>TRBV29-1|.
CSYAADYGYTF